This T cell receptor (beta chain) came from a study of Graves' ophthalmopathy and Graves' hyperthyroidism. Study outcomes and limitations: Blood also harbored most expanded thyroid clonotypes above 0.001 frequency.

Stable hyperthyroidism referred to disease that showed no ophthalmopathy within 18 months of follow-up. Ages of hyperthyroidism patients ran from 18 to 65, and their diagnoses were new, under 2 months' duration. A diagnosis was made from clinical symptoms together with serum thyroxine, TRAb, thyroid ultrasound and orbital computed tomography. V lost 3 bases, J lost 2 bases, and 8 bases lay in between. From germline, CDR1 is MNHEY and CDR2 SVGEGT. The CDR3 totals 14 residues. The sequenced template was RNA, covering the TCR beta CDR3 region. Investigators did first-round RT-PCR with HTBI primers, then second-round multiplex PCR. From the multiplex PCR reads, TCRdb called clonotypes with MiXCR, one entry per CDR3 protein. The sample lists some 350,000 distinct CDR3 sequences, roughly 17% occurring once. Notes on this clonotype: The antigen remains unidentified.

The rearrangement uses TRBV6-2 or TRBV6-3 and TRBJ1-5; D call uncertain. Sequenced: peripheral blood. The sequence was obtained from an adult woman with stable Graves' hyperthyroidism. CDR3 sequence: CASSYLHRNQPQHF. The CDR3 region has the DNA TGTGCCAGCAGTTATCTACACCGCAATCAGCCCCAGCATTTT.